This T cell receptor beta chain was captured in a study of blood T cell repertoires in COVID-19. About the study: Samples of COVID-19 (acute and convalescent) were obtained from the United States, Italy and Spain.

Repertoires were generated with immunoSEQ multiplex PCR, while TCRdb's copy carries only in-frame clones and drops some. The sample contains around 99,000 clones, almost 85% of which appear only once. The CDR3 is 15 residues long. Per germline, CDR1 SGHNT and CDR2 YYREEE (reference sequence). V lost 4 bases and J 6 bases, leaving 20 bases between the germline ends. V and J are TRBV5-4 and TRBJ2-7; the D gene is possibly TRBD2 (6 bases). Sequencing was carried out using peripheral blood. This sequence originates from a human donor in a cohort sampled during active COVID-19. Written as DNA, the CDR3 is TGTGCCAGCAGCCTCCCATTTAGCGGACTTAGCGAGCAGTACTTC. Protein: CASSLPFSGLSEQYF.